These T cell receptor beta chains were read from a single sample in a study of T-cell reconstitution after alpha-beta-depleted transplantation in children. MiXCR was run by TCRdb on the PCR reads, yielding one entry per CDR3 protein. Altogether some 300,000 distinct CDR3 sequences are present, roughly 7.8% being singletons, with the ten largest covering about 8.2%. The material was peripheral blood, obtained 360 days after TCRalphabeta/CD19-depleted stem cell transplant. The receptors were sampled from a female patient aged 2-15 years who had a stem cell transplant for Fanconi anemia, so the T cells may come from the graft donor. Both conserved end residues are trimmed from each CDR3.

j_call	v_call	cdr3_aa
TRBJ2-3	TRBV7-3	ASSLRAGGHTQY
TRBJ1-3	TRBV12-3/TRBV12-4	ASSFGTVSSGNTIY
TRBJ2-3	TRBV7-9	ASSLGLAGGQDTQY
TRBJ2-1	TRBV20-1	SAIHARTSGEYNEQF
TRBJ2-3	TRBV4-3	ASSHRGGKTDTQY
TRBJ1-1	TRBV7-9	ASSFTGGNTEAF
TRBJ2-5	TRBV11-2	ASSLASYQETQY
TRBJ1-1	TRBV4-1	ASSQDLRGWDTEAF
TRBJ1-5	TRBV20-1	SAQQGADQPQH
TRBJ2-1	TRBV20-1	SARGPGNNEQF
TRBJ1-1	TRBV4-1	ASSLRASFRTGTEAF
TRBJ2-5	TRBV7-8	ASSSTGRQETQY
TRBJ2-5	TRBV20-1	SATTGRGETQY
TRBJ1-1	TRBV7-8	ASSFVRGRTEAF
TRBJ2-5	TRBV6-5	ASSLGLAGGRSKETQY
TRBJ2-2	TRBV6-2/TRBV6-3	ASSYRGRLKNTGELF
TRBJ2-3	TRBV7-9	ASSSTLSTDTQY
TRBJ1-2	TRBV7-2	ASSLDTLNYGYT
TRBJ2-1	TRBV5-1	ASSFEGLAGGYEQF
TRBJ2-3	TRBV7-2	ASSLRGPTDTQY
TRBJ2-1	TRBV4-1	ASSEYLAGDLSYNEQF
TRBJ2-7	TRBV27	ASSHRGYEQY
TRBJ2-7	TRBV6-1	ASSEAAGLEIYEQY
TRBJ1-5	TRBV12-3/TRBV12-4	ASSLAGTGLNQPQH
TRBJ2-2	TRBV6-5	ASRSGGAGTGELF
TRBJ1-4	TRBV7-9	ASSFGRGLNEKLF
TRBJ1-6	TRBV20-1	SAALGGSAYNSPLH
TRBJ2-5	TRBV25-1	ASRTVGLKETQY
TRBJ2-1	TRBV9	ASSVEGASYNEQF
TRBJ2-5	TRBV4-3	ASSQRAAGTGEGRETQY
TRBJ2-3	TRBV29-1	SVGRGSDTQY
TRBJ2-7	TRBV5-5	ASSLRREASYEQY
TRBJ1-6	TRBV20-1	SAAPDGNNSPLH
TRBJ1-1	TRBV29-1	SGQGDWNTEAF
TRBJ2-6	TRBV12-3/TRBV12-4	ASSMTSGSSGANVLT
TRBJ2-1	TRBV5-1	ASSLDSVTYNEQF
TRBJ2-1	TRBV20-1	SARSQTSASYNEQF
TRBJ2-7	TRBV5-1	ASSSRVAGGPYEQY
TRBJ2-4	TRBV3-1	ASSPLPGQGVVAKNIQY
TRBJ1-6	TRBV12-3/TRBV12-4	ASMGPGNSPLH
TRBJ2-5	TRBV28	ASSPQTSTRTQY
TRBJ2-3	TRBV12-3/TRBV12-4	ASSFLSGASTDTQY
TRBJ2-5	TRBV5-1	ASSFLGTVQETQY
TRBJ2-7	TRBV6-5	ASSYSGKSYEQY
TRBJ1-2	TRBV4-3	ASSQIGGNYGYT
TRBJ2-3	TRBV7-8	ASSPSGGATRDTQY
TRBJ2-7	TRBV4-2	ASSQREREGNEQY
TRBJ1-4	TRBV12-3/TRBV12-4	ASSFLDPGQGNEKLF
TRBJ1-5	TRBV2	ASSEALGFNQPQH
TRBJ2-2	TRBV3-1	ASSHGSLNTGELF